This T cell receptor (beta chain) was captured in a study of T cells after yellow fever vaccination. Trimming stripped 0 bases from V and 4 bases from J, with 15 bases between. Germline V gives CDR1 LGHNA, CDR2 YSLEER. The CDR3 consists of 16 residues. In this sample, this clonotype turned up a few times. Via MiXCR, TCRdb re-called the 5' RACE reads, giving one row per CDR3 protein. Of some 560,000 distinct CDR3 sequences listed, around 16% are singletons. This material consisted of PBMCs, taken 4 to 5 days after the first yellow fever vaccination. V usage is TRBV4-3 and J usage is TRBJ1-2; D is possibly TRBD1 (6 bases). This clonotype was obtained from a man younger than 35 who received the YFV17D yellow fever vaccine. CDR3 in amino acids: CASSQDQTGRPYGYTF. The CDR3 nucleotides are TGCGCCAGCAGCCAAGATCAGACAGGTCGACCCTATGGCTACACCTTC.